This TCR beta chain was recorded in a study of beta chain features in type 1 diabetes. Study-level results: Type 1 diabetes patients showed a moderate but significant shortening of TCRB CDR3s in all four CD4+ subsets.

The sample holds a few counts of this clone. The antigen remains unidentified. Sequencing targeted expressed TCRB transcripts, as all isolated RNA had been reverse transcribed. Measured with immunoSEQ multiplex PCR; TCRdb has only the in-frame clones, and not every one. Of under 150,000 clones listed, around 15% are singletons. The receptor was derived from a man aged 18-30 years with type 1 diabetes. Input material: central memory CD4+ T cells from blood.

The CDR3 DNA is TGTGCCAGCTCACCACAGGGAGATACGCAGTATTTT. It encodes CASSPQGDTQYF. The chain combines TRBV18 with TRBJ2-3; D gene unclear. The CDR3 is 12 residues long. Trimming shortened V by 1 base and J by 5 bases, and 4 bases separated the two germline ends. Germline CDR1 KGHSH, CDR2 LQKENI.